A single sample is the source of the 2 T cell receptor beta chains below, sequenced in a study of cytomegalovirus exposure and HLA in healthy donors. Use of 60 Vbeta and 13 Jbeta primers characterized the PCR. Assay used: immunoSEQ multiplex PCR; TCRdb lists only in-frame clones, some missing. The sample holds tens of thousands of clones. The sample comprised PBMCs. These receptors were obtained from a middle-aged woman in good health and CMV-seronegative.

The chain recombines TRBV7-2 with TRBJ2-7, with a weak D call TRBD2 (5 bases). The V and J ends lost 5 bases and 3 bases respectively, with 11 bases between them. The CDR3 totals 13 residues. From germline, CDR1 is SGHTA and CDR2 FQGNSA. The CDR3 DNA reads TGTGCCAGCAGCCCGGAGGAACGCTACGAGCAGTACTTC. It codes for CASSPEERYEQYF.

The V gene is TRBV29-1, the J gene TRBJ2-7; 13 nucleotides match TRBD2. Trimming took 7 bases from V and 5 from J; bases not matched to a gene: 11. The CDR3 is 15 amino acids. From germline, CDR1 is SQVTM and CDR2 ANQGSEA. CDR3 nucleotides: TGCAGCGGGGGGGGGACTAGCGGGATAAGTAACGAGCAGTACTTC. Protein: CSGGGTSGISNEQYF.